This T cell receptor (beta chain) stems from a study of blood T cell repertoires in COVID-19. The repertoire was sequenced with immunoSEQ multiplex PCR; TCRdb's copy has only in-frame clones and lacks some. The sample shows tens of thousands of clones, approximately 84% of them seen only once. Trimming took off 0 bases at V and 5 bases at J, with 7 bases between the two ends. The CDR3 extends over 13 amino acids. This sequence originates from a human donor in a cohort sampled during active COVID-19. V is TRBV12-3 or TRBV12-4 and J is TRBJ1-2; the D is unclear. What was sequenced was peripheral blood. The CDR3 nucleotides read TGTGCCAGCAGTTTAGCAGATACATATGGCTACACCTTC. Translation: CASSLADTYGYTF.